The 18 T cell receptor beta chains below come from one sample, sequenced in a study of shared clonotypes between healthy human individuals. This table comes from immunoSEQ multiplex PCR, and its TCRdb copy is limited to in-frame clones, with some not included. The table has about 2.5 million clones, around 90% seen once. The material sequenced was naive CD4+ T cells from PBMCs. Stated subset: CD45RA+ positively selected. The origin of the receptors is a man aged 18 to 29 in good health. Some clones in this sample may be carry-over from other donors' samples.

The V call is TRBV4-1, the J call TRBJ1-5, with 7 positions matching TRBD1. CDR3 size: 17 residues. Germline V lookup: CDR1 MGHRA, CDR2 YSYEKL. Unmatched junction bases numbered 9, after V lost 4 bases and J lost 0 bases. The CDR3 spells CASSLLGGGNSNQPQHF. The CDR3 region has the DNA TGCGCCAGCAGCCTCCTCGGAGGGGGCAATAGCAATCAGCCCCAGCATTTT.

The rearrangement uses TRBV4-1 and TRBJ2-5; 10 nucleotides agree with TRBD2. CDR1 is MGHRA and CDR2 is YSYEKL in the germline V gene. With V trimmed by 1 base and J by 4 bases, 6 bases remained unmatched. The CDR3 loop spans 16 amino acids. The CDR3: CASSQGLAGVLETQYF. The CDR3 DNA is TGCGCCAGCAGCCAAGGGCTAGCGGGAGTGTTAGAGACCCAGTACTTC.

The chain's CDR3 is CASSEGDPYDTQYF. The CDR3 coding sequence is TGTGCCAGCAGTGAGGGGGACCCTTATGATACGCAGTATTTT. The chain uses TRBV6-1 and TRBJ2-3, with D possibly called TRBD1 or TRBD2 (5 bases each). The CDR3 is 14 amino acids. Germline-derived CDR1 and CDR2 are MNHNS and SASEGT. Trimming took off 3 bases at V and 6 bases at J, with 13 bases between the two ends.

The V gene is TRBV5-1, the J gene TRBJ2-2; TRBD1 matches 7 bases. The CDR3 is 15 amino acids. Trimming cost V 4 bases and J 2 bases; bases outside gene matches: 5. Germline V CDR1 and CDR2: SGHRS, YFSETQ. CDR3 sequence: CASSEDRINTGELFF. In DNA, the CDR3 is TGCGCCAGCAGCGAGGACAGGATAAACACCGGGGAGCTGTTTTTT.

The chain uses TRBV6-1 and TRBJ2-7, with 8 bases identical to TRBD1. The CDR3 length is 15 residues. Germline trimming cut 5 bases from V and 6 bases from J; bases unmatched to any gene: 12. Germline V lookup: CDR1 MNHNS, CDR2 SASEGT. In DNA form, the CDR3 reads TGTGCCAGCAGTAGCCAGACAGGGGAGGTCAGCGAGCAGTACTTC. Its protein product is CASSSQTGEVSEQYF.

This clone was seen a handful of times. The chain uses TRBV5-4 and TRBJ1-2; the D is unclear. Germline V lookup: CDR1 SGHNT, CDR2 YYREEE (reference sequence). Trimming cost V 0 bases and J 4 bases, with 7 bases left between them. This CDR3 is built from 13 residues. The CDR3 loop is CASSLVESYGYTF. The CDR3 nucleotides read TGTGCCAGCAGCTTGGTGGAGAGCTATGGCTACACCTTC.

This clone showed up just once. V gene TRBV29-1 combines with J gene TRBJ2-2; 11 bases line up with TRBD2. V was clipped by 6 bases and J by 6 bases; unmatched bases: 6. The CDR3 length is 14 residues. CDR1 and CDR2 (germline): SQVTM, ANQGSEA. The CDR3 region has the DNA TGCAGCGTGGGATTACTAGCGGGAGCCGGGGAGCTGTTTTTT. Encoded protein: CSVGLLAGAGELFF.

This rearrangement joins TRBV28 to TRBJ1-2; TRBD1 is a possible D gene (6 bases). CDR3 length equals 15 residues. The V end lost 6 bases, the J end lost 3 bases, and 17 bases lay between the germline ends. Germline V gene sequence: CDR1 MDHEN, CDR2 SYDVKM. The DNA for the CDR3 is TGTGCCAGCAGCCTAATCCAGGGGACACACTATGGCTACACCTTC. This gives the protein CASSLIQGTHYGYTF.

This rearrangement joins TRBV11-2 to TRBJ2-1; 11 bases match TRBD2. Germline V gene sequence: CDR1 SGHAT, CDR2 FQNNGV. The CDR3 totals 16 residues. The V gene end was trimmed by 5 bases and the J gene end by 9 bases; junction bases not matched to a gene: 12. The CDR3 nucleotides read TGTGCCAGCAGCCGCCAACTAGCGGGAGACAGTATTGAGCAGTTCTTC. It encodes CASSRQLAGDSIEQFF.

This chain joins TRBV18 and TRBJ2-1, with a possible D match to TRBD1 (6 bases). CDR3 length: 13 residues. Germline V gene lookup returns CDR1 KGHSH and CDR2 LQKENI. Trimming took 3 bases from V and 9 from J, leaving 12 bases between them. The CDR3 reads CASSPTGKSEQFF. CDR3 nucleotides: TGTGCCAGCTCACCCACAGGGAAAAGTGAGCAGTTCTTC.

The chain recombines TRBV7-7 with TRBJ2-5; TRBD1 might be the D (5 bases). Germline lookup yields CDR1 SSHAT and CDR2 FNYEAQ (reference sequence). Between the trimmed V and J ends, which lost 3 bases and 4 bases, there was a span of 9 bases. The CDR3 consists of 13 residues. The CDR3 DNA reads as TGTGCCAGCAGCTTTAGGGGCGGAGAGACCCAGTACTTC. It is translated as CASSFRGGETQYF.

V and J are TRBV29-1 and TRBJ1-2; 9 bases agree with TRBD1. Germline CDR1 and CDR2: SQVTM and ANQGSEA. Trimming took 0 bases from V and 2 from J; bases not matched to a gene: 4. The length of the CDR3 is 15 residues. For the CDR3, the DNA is TGCAGCGTTGAAGATCTGGGGACAGGGAACTATGGCTACACCTTC. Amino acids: CSVEDLGTGNYGYTF.

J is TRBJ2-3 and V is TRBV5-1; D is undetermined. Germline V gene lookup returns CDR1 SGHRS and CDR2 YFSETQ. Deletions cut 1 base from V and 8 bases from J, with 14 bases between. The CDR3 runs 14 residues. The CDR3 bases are TGCGCCAGCAGCTTGATTGGCCTACTTGGTACGCAGTATTTT. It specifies CASSLIGLLGTQYF.

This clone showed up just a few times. CDR3 nucleotide sequence: TGTGCCAGCAGTTTACAAGAGGGGAAACTGTTTTTT. Translating gives CASSLQEGKLFF. V is TRBV28 and J is TRBJ1-4, with D tentatively TRBD1 (5 bases). The CDR3 is 12 residues long. Germline V CDR1 and CDR2: MDHEN, SYDVKM. The ends were cut back, 2 bases at V and 11 bases at J, with 9 bases in the middle.

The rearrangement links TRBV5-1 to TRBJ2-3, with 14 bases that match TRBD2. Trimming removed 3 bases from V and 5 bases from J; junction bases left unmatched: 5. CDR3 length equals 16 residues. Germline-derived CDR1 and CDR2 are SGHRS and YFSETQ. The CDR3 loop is CASSSGLAGVGDTQYF. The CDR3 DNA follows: TGCGCCAGCAGCTCGGGACTAGCGGGAGTGGGAGATACGCAGTATTTT. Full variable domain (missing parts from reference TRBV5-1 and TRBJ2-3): KAGVTQTPRYLIKTRGQQVTLSCSPISGHRSVSWYQQTPGQGLQFLFEYFSETQRNKGNFPGRFSGRQFSNSRSEMNVSTLELGDSALYLCASSSGLAGVGDTQYFGPGTRLTVL.

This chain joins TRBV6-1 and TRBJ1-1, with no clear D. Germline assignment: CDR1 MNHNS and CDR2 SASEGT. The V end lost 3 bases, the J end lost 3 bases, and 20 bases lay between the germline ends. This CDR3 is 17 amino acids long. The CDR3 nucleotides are TGTGCCAGCAGTGACCGCTGGAACTATCCCCCCGACACTGAAGCTTTCTTT. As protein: CASSDRWNYPPDTEAFF.

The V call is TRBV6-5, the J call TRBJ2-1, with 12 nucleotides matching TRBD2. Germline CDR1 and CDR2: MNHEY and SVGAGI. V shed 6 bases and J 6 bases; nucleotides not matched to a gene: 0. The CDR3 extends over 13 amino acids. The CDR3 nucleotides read TGTGCCAGCAGGACTAGCGGGAGCAATGAGCAGTTCTTC. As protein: CASRTSGSNEQFF.

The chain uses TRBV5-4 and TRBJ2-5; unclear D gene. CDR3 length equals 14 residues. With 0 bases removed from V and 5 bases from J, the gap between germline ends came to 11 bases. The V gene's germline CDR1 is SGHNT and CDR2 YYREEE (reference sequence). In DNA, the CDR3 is TGTGCCAGCAGCTTGGTGGCCTATGGGGAGACCCAGTACTTC. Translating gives CASSLVAYGETQYF.